The 20 T cell receptor beta chains reported below all come from one sample, sequenced in a study of beta chain features in type 1 diabetes. Sequencing targeted expressed TCRB transcripts, as all isolated RNA had been reverse transcribed. TCRdb's copy holds only in-frame clones and misses some; the assay was immunoSEQ multiplex PCR. The data contain roughly 610,000 clones, about a sixth of them singletons. Sequenced input: naive CD4+ T cells from blood. These receptors all stem from a man between 18 and 35 years old in good health.

Only a few counts were recorded for this clone. The chain is built from TRBV27 and TRBJ2-7; perhaps TRBD2 as D (6 bases). Germline assignment: CDR1 MNHEY and CDR2 SMNVEV (reference sequence). The germline V and J ends were trimmed by 8 bases and 7 bases, with 18 bases remaining between them. The CDR3 runs 13 residues. Written as DNA, the CDR3 is TGTGCCAGCCGCCGGGACTGGGGCCGAGAGCAGTACTTC. This translates into CASRRDWGREQYF.

The gene calls are TRBV4-2 and TRBJ2-7; D remains ambiguous. With 4 bases removed from V and 2 bases from J, the gap between germline ends came to 12 bases. The CDR3 is 14 residues long. Per the germline V gene, CDR1 is LGHNA and CDR2 is YNFKEQ. The CDR3 DNA follows: TGTGCCAGCAGCCCCACGGACGTTCCCTACGAGCAGTACTTC. Its translation is CASSPTDVPYEQYF.

The chain has TRBV29-1 and TRBJ1-2; D is possibly TRBD1 (5 bases). This CDR3 has 12 residues. Germline V gene lookup returns CDR1 SQVTM and CDR2 ANQGSEA. Trimming removed 4 bases from V and 7 bases from J, with 13 bases in between. For the CDR3, the DNA is TGCAGCGTTGTTCGAGGGGATGGTGGCTACACCTTC. This encodes CSVVRGDGGYTF.

The J gene is TRBJ1-4, the V gene TRBV7-9; D perhaps matches TRBD1 (6 bases). CDR1 and CDR2 from the germline V gene are SEHNR and FQNEAQ (reference sequence). Trimming took off 3 bases at V and 1 base at J, with 15 bases between the two ends. There are 17 residues in the CDR3. Here the CDR3 DNA reads TGTGCCAGCAGCTTCCGGCCAGGGGCTGGAACTAATGAAAAACTGTTTTTT. This encodes CASSFRPGAGTNEKLFF.

This clone showed up just a few times. V is TRBV6-5 and J is TRBJ1-2; 7 nucleotides agree with TRBD1. Trimming cost V 1 base and J 6 bases; bases outside gene matches: 11. Germline assignment: CDR1 MNHEY and CDR2 SVGAGI. The CDR3 length is 16 residues. The DNA of the CDR3 is TGTGCCAGCAGTTACTGGCATAGACAGGGAAGGGATGGCTACACCTTC. Residues: CASSYWHRQGRDGYTF.

CDR3 coding DNA: TGTGCCAGTAGTATCGGGACTAGTATGAACACTGAAGCTTTCTTT. This codes for CASSIGTSMNTEAFF. V gene TRBV19 combines with J gene TRBJ1-1; D might be TRBD1 (5 bases). CDR1 and CDR2 (germline): LNHDA, SQIVND (reference sequence). This CDR3 is built from 15 residues. Trimming pared 3 bases from V and 0 bases from J, leaving 11 bases between.

The chain employs TRBV28 and TRBJ2-7, with no clear D. Germline values: CDR1 MDHEN, CDR2 SYDVKM. V was shortened by 3 bases and J by 0 bases, with 6 bases between the two germline ends. This CDR3 has 13 residues. The CDR3 region has the DNA TGTGCCAGCAGTTTCACTGTCTCCTACGAGCAGTACTTC. Translated, it gives CASSFTVSYEQYF.

This clone is a singleton in its sample. This chain links TRBV4-3 with TRBJ1-1; 7 bases agree with TRBD1. Germline V gene sequence: CDR1 LGHNA, CDR2 YSLEER. The CDR3 has 14 amino acids. After removal of 4 bases from V and 3 bases from J, the junction contained 5 bases not matched to a gene. DNA of the CDR3: TGCGCCAGCAGCCCTACAGGGGTTTACACTGAAGCTTTCTTT. Translated, it gives CASSPTGVYTEAFF.

This clone was seen a handful of times. The rearrangement joins TRBV9 to TRBJ2-7; possibly TRBD1 or TRBD2 for D (7 bases each). V was trimmed by 4 bases and J by 7 bases, leaving 21 bases between them. Germline CDR1 and CDR2: SGDLS and YYNGEE. The CDR3 is made up of 15 amino acids. The CDR3 protein is CASSQGVAGSREQYF. In DNA, the CDR3 is TGTGCCAGCAGCCAGGGGGTAGCGGGTAGTCGTGAGCAGTACTTC.

The sample holds a few counts of this clone. V and J are TRBV4-2 and TRBJ2-3; the D gene is possibly TRBD2 (5 bases). This CDR3 is 17 amino acids long. Germline lookup yields CDR1 LGHNA and CDR2 YNFKEQ. V was cut by 1 base and J by 2 bases, with 16 bases left in between. The DNA of the CDR3 is TGTGCCAGCAGCCAAGCCAGCGGCAGCGGTGTCACAGATACGCAGTATTTT. Its protein is CASSQASGSGVTDTQYF.

The chain recombines TRBV6-5 with TRBJ2-3, with 9 bases aligning to TRBD2. There are 14 residues in the CDR3. The germline V gene has CDR1 MNHEY and CDR2 SVGAGI. With V trimmed by 4 bases and J by 3 bases, 2 bases remained unmatched. Here the CDR3 DNA reads TGTGCCAGCAGTTCCCTAGCGGGGACAGATACGCAGTATTTT. Residues: CASSSLAGTDTQYF.

This clone has more than one count but fewer than ten. V usage is TRBV4-1 and J usage is TRBJ2-1, with TRBD2 as a possible D gene (5 bases). V was shortened by 2 bases and J by 4 bases, with 21 bases between the two germline ends. In germline, CDR1 is MGHRA, CDR2 YSYEKL. There are 18 residues in the CDR3. The CDR3 sequence is CASSQLGFGMSLYNEQFF. In DNA, the CDR3 is TGCGCCAGCAGCCAATTGGGGTTCGGGATGAGCTTGTACAATGAGCAGTTCTTC.

The CDR3 region is CASSQGQGTGELFF. CDR3 DNA: TGCGCCAGCAGCCAAGGACAGGGCACCGGGGAGCTGTTTTTT. The rearrangement uses TRBV5-1 and TRBJ2-2; TRBD1 matches at 8 bases. V lost 4 bases, J lost 4 bases, and 3 bases stayed unmatched. CDR3 size: 14 residues. From germline, CDR1 is SGHRS and CDR2 YFSETQ.

This clone has only a few counts. The rearrangement links TRBV6-1 to TRBJ1-1; 8 bases fit TRBD1. V lost 7 bases to trimming and J lost 3 bases; unmatched junction nucleotides: 10. Per germline, CDR1 MNHNS and CDR2 SASEGT. This CDR3 is 15 amino acids long. CDR3 nucleotide sequence: TGTGCCAGCACCCATGGGACAGGCTGGGACACTGAAGCTTTCTTT. Its protein is CASTHGTGWDTEAFF.

The chain uses TRBV4-1 and TRBJ2-1, with D perhaps matching TRBD2 (5 bases). Germline V lookup: CDR1 MGHRA, CDR2 YSYEKL. The CDR3 has 15 residues. V lost 4 bases and J lost 2, with 12 bases in between. CDR3 nucleotide sequence: TGCGCCAGCAGCCTAGCGTACTCCACCTACAATGAGCAGTTCTTC. Translated, it gives CASSLAYSTYNEQFF.

Only a few counts were recorded for this clone. V is TRBV18 and J is TRBJ1-1; D unresolved. The CDR3 spans 13 residues. Germline values: CDR1 KGHSH, CDR2 LQKENI. Trimming pared 3 bases from V and 1 base from J, leaving 6 bases between. The CDR3 DNA reads as TGTGCCAGCTCACCTCGACAGAACACTGAAGCTTTCTTT. This sequence encodes CASSPRQNTEAFF.

A few counts support this clone. CDR3 nucleotide sequence: TGCAGCGTTGATGTTAGGGGGGGTCGGGAGACCCAGTACTTC. It yields the protein CSVDVRGGRETQYF. The V gene is TRBV29-1, the J gene TRBJ2-5; a possible D gene is TRBD2 (7 bases). The CDR3 is 14 amino acids. CDR1 is SQVTM and CDR2 is ANQGSEA in the germline V gene. Trimming removed 3 bases from V and 5 bases from J, with 16 bases in between. Variable domain in full (rest from reference TRBV29-1 and TRBJ2-5): SAVISQKPSRDICQRGTSLTIQCQVDSQVTMMFWYRQQPGQSLTLIATANQGSEATYESGFVIDKFPISRPNLTFSTLTVSNMSPEDSSIYLCSVDVRGGRETQYFGPGTRLLVL.

The chain combines TRBV4-3 with TRBJ2-3; 7 bases align to TRBD2. The CDR3 extends over 19 amino acids. From germline, CDR1 is LGHNA and CDR2 YSLEER. Losses at the gene ends were 1 base for V and 0 bases for J; bases not matched to a gene: 13. CDR3 residues: CASSQVVRAIAGSTDTQYF. The CDR3 nucleotides read TGCGCCAGCAGCCAAGTAGTTAGGGCAATAGCGGGCAGCACAGATACGCAGTATTTT.

The CDR3 loop is CASSLGANYGYTF. The CDR3 region has the DNA TGTGCCAGCAGCTTAGGGGCGAACTATGGCTACACCTTC. The V and J genes are TRBV13 and TRBJ1-2; D remains ambiguous. CDR3 size: 13 residues. Germline lookup yields CDR1 PRHDT and CDR2 FYEKMQ (reference sequence). V was trimmed by 0 bases and J by 2 bases, leaving 4 bases between them.

Turning to this clone: The same CDR3 arises from other DNA sequences in this sample as well. The chain links TRBV6-1 to TRBJ2-7; 9 bases are a match to TRBD1. CDR1 and CDR2 from the germline V gene are MNHNS and SASEGT. V lost 8 bases and J lost 2; bases outside the gene matches: 4. The CDR3 runs 13 residues. CDR3 nucleotide sequence: TGTGCCAGCGGCCGGGACAGGGCCTACGAGCAGTACTTC. Its protein product is CASGRDRAYEQYF.